This T cell receptor beta chain comes out of a study of T-cell memory formation after mild COVID-19. Study background: The TCR clusters were mostly specific to one donor.

Study-level results: Clones which contracted sat mainly in CM and EM if CD4+, and in EMRA if CD8+. For second-wave clones that peaked at day 37, SARS-CoV-2 specificity went unverified.

Comments on this clonotype: Antigen unknown. An end of the junction differs from the germline gene, which may be a read error.

Germline CDR1 and CDR2: SGHNT and YENEEA. This CDR3 comprises 16 residues. From 5'RACE with constant-segment primers came TCR alpha and TCR beta cDNA libraries that carried sample barcodes and UMIs. In TCRdb, the 5' RACE reads were re-called with MiXCR into one record per CDR3 protein. The sample consists of around 450,000 distinct CDR3 sequences, around 24% of them appearing once. The source of this sequence is an adult woman who had mild COVID-19 (a few samples of this study predate the infection). Cell type and time point are not known. The sample consisted of PBMCs or a T cell subset sorted from them (not recorded which). V gene TRBV11-3 combines with J gene TRBJ1-1, with D possibly matching TRBD1 (5 bases). The CDR3 loop reads CASSFPGPYMNTEAFF. Written as DNA, the CDR3 is TGTGCCAGCAGCTTCCCAGGGCCTTACATGAACACTGAAGCTTTTTTT.